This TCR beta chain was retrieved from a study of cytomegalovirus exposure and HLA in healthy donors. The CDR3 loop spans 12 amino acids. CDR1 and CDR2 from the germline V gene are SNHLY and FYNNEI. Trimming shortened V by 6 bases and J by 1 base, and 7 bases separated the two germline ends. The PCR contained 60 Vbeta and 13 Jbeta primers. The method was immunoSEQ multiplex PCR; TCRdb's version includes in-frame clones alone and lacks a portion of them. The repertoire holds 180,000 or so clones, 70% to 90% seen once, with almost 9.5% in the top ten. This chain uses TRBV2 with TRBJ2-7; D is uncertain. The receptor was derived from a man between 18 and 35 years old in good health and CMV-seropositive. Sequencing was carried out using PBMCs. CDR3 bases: TGTGCCAGCAGGGCATATTCCTACGAGCAGTACTTC. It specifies CASRAYSYEQYF.